Following are 16 T cell receptor beta chains from one sample sequenced in a study of human T cells and chemical hapten exposure. TCRdb ran MiXCR on the RACE reads and lists one entry per CDR3 protein. The table records under 200,000 distinct CDR3 sequences, 28% of them present only once. This sample's time point: patch test 3, about 24 weeks after DPC sensitization. Treatment of the sample: therapeutic diphenylcyclopropenone sensitization with weekly scalp DPC. The sequencing here drew on whole blood, taken in connection with sensitization to the hapten diphenylcyclopropenone (DPC). Every receptor here comes from a woman under 30 with alopecia areata. Some clones in this sample may be carry-over from other donors' samples.

This chain joins TRBV30 and TRBJ2-2; the match to TRBD1 covers 7 bases. Germline CDR1 GTSNPN, CDR2 SVGIG (reference sequence). The CDR3 is 13 amino acids. The ends lost 5 bases at V and 5 bases at J; junction bases unmatched: 5. The CDR3: CAWPDRLTGELFF. The CDR3 region has the DNA TGTGCCTGGCCGGACAGGCTTACCGGGGAGCTGTTTTTT.

The V call is TRBV4-3, the J call TRBJ1-5, with D unresolved. This CDR3 spans 15 amino acids. V shed 1 base and J shed 0 bases, with 7 bases lying between them. CDR1 LGHNA and CDR2 YSLEER come from the germline V gene. The CDR3 nucleotides read TGCGCCAGCAGCCAAGGACACGTTAGCAATCAGCCCCAGCATTTT. Translated: CASSQGHVSNQPQHF.

The V gene is TRBV20-1, the J gene TRBJ2-1; 9 bases align to TRBD2. After removal of 6 bases from V and 16 bases from J, the junction contained 13 bases not matched to a gene. The CDR3 extends over 12 amino acids. Germline V lookup: CDR1 DFQATT, CDR2 SNEGSKA (reference sequence). CDR3 residues: CSAPPGGTSHFF. The CDR3, as DNA: TGCAGTGCCCCCCCGGGGGGGACTAGCCACTTCTTC.

This clonotype was observed a few times. The genes are TRBV11-1 and TRBJ1-2; 11 bases are a match to TRBD1. This CDR3 is built from 15 residues. V trimming: 5 bases; J trimming: 6 bases; junction bases outside the gene matches: 8. Germline V lookup: CDR1 SGHAT, CDR2 FQDESV (reference sequence). The CDR3 region is CASSLVGQGADGYTF. CDR3 sequence (DNA): TGTGCCAGCAGCCTCGTCGGACAGGGGGCGGATGGCTACACCTTC.

The CDR3 DNA follows: TGCGCCAGCAGCCAAGTGGCTGCCGTGGGAGGCTACACCTTC. Residues: CASSQVAAVGGYTF. The chain recombines TRBV4-1 with TRBJ1-2; no firm D call. V was pared by 1 base and J by 8 bases, with 14 bases between. CDR1 is MGHRA, CDR2 YSYEKL, per germline. The CDR3 is 14 amino acids.

This clonotype came up a few times. The chain carries TRBV27 and TRBJ2-1; the D gene is possibly TRBD2 (6 bases). CDR3 length equals 17 residues. Trimming took off 8 bases at V and 3 bases at J, with 23 bases between the two ends. Germline V CDR1 and CDR2: MNHEY, SMNVEV (reference sequence). For the CDR3, the DNA is TGTGCCAGCTTCCCAGATTTCGGGGAGGTCGTCTACAATGAGCAGTTCTTC. Translation gives CASFPDFGEVVYNEQFF.

The rearrangement joins TRBV9 to TRBJ2-1; tentative D call: TRBD2 (5 bases). With 3 bases removed from V and 8 bases from J, the gap between germline ends came to 18 bases. Germline CDR1 and CDR2: SGDLS and YYNGEE. The CDR3 is 15 residues long. CDR3 DNA: TGTGCCAGCAGCGGAAGGTCCCCGGCCGGGGATGAGCAGTTCTTC. Translated: CASSGRSPAGDEQFF.

This chain connects TRBV9 to TRBJ1-1; D gene unclear. The CDR3 is 13 amino acids. V lost 3 bases, J lost 1 base, and 7 bases lay in between. CDR1 is SGDLS and CDR2 is YYNGEE in the germline V gene. CDR3 residues: CASSGNRNTEAFF. The CDR3 DNA sequence: TGTGCCAGCAGCGGTAACAGGAACACTGAAGCTTTCTTT. The full variable domain, with the rest looked up from reference TRBV9 and TRBJ1-1, is DSGVTQTPKHLITATGQRVTLRCSPRSGDLSVYWYQQSLDQGLQFLIQYYNGEERAKGNILERFSAQQFPDLHSELNLSSLELGDSALYFCASSGNRNTEAFFGQGTRLTVV.

V and J are TRBV7-2 and TRBJ2-5, with D uncertain. This CDR3 is 12 amino acids long. Deletions cut 1 base from V and 5 bases from J, with 5 bases between. CDR1 is SGHTA, CDR2 FQGNSA, per germline. The chain's CDR3 is CASSLVAETQYF. DNA for the CDR3: TGTGCCAGCAGCTTAGTAGCTGAGACCCAGTACTTC.

This clonotype was recorded a few times. The chain joins TRBV11-3 to TRBJ2-1; 10 nucleotides match TRBD2. Germline CDR1 is SGHNT and CDR2 is YENEEA. The CDR3 consists of 15 residues. Trimming cost V 5 bases and J 5 bases; bases outside gene matches: 6. CDR3: CASSQSGRADNEQFF. For the CDR3, the DNA is TGTGCCAGCAGCCAGAGCGGGAGGGCCGACAATGAGCAGTTCTTC.

J is TRBJ1-6 and V is TRBV20-1, with D perhaps matching TRBD1 (6 bases). The CDR3 totals 12 residues. CDR1 and CDR2 (germline): DFQATT, SNEGSKA (reference sequence). The V end was cut by 5 bases, the J end by 8 bases, with 10 bases between. This chain's CDR3 is CSAPGADSPLHF. Here the CDR3 DNA reads TGCAGTGCTCCAGGGGCGGATTCACCCCTCCACTTT.

The rearrangement uses TRBV29-1 and TRBJ2-7; D possibly matches TRBD1 or TRBD2 (6 bases each). V lost 4 bases and J 7 bases, leaving 14 bases between the germline ends. The CDR3 extends over 12 amino acids. Germline V gene sequence: CDR1 SQVTM, CDR2 ANQGSEA. CDR3 residues: CSVGGGPWEQYF. In nucleotides, the CDR3 is TGCAGCGTTGGTGGGGGGCCGTGGGAGCAGTACTTC.

V gene TRBV9 combines with J gene TRBJ2-1, with a possible D match to TRBD1 (5 bases). Trimming removed 4 bases from V and 0 bases from J, with 20 bases in between. Germline V gives CDR1 SGDLS, CDR2 YYNGEE. This CDR3 is built from 18 residues. The CDR3 loop reads CASSPKSPRVSSYNEQFF. CDR3 coding DNA: TGTGCCAGCAGCCCGAAGTCCCCCAGGGTGAGCTCCTACAATGAGCAGTTCTTC. Full variable domain (remainder filled in from reference TRBV9 and TRBJ2-1): DSGVTQTPKHLITATGQRVTLRCSPRSGDLSVYWYQQSLDQGLQFLIQYYNGEERAKGNILERFSAQQFPDLHSELNLSSLELGDSALYFCASSPKSPRVSSYNEQFFGPGTRLTVL.

The V call is TRBV5-1, the J call TRBJ1-1; maybe TRBD1 (5 bases). CDR1 SGHRS and CDR2 YFSETQ come from the germline V gene. The CDR3 loop spans 17 amino acids. V lost 0 bases and J lost 0, with 15 bases in between. CDR3 nucleotides: TGCGCCAGCAGCTTGGATACGGGACGGGTTATGAACACTGAAGCTTTCTTT. Protein: CASSLDTGRVMNTEAFF.

This sequence joins TRBV20-1 and TRBJ1-1, with D unresolved. CDR1 and CDR2 from the germline V gene are DFQATT and SNEGSKA (reference sequence). There are 14 residues in the CDR3. Trimming cost V 0 bases and J 2 bases, with 10 bases left between them. The DNA for the CDR3 is TGCAGTGCTAGAGATTTGGGCCGTAACACTGAAGCTTTCTTT. It encodes CSARDLGRNTEAFF.

The chain employs TRBV4-3 and TRBJ2-4; possibly TRBD1 for D (5 bases). This CDR3 has 14 residues. Trimming cost V 2 bases and J 0 bases, with 5 bases left between them. Germline V gene data show CDR1 as LGHNA and CDR2 as YSLEER. The CDR3 DNA follows: TGCGCCAGCAGCCAACAGGGAGCCAAAAACATTCAGTACTTC. It encodes CASSQQGAKNIQYF.